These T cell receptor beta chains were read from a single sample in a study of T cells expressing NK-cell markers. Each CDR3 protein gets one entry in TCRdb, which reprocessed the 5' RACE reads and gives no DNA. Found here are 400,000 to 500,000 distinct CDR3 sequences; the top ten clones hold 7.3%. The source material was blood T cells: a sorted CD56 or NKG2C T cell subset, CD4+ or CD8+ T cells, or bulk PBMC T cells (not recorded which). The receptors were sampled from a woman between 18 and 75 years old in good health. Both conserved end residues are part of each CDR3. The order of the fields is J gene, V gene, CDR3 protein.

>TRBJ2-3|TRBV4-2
CASSQGGTRSTDTQYF
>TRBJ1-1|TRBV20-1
CSASIPRVRGLNTEAFF
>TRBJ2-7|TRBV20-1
CSAPEGYEQYF
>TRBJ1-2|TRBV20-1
CSARDQGGYTF
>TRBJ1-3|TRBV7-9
CASSLALSGNTIYF
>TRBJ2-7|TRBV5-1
CASSSGLDHEQYF
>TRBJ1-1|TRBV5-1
CASSLGVGLDTEAFF
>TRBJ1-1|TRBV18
CASSPKQGPTEAFF
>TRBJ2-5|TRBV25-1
CASKGQLLQETQYF
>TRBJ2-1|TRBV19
CASSIIGYNEQFF
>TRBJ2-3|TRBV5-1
CASSSLADTQYF
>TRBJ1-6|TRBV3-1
CASSQGQGAGSPLHF
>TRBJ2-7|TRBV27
CASSLGGVDEQYF
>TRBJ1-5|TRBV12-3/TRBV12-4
CASTPRGPGQPQHF
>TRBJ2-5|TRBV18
CASSPERGRETQYF
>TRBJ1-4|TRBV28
CASRAGHNEKLFF
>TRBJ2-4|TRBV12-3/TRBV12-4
CASSGGEQVFQYF
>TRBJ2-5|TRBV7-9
CASSLGRLAVVQETQYF
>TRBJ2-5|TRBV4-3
CASSQDEGGTQYF
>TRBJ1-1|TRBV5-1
CASEGEGLDTEAFF
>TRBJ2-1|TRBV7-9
CASSYVVVPEQFF
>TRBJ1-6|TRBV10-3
CAISEQNSPLHF
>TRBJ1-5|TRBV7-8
CASSPGGFNQPQHF
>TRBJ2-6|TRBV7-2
CASREVQGSGANVLTF
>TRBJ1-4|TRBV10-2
CASSEAGFNEKLFF
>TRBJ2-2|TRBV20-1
CSAPTRGGTGELFF
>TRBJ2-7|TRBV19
CASSIDIPAEQYF
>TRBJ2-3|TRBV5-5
CASSFSPGVDTQYF
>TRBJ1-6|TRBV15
CATSRDRNSPLHF
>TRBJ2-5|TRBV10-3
CAISADWGRETQYF
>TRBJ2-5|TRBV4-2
CASSQVRAFETQYF
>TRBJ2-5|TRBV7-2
CASSKPSGDRGAQYF
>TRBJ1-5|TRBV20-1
CSASAGFQNSNQPQHF
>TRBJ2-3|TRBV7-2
CASSLSGTRDTQYF
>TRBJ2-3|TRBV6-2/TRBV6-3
CASTPLGLAADTQYF
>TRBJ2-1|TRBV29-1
CSVEDLGTRGSYNEQFF
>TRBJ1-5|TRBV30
CAWSLRVTGRINQPQHF
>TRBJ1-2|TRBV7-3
CASSRLMGYGYTF
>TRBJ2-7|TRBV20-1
CSAPGQSYEQYF
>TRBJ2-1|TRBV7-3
CASSSSGGSSYNEQFF
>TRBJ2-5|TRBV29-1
CSVGGTPAGETQYF